This passage covers 8 T cell receptor beta chains from one sample sequenced in a study of CD8 T cells in Susac syndrome. The authors reverse transcribed about 0.5 to 1 ug RNA with random hexamers. MiXCR, applied by TCRdb to the immunoSEQ multiplex PCR reads, yields one record per CDR3 protein. The repertoire consists of over 350,000 distinct CDR3 sequences, with around 85% occurring once and the leading ten covering 0.09% to 0.15%. Sequencing was performed on CD8+ T cells from PBMCs. The source is a human donor with multiple sclerosis.

The V and J genes are TRBV7-3 and TRBJ2-2; 8 bases are shared with TRBD2. Germline CDR1 and CDR2: SGHTA and FQGTGA. Trimming cost V 3 bases and J 6 bases; bases outside gene matches: 9. This CDR3 is built from 16 residues. CDR3 DNA sequence: TGTGCCAGCAGCTTGACTAGCGCCGGAATCTCCGGGGAGCTGTTTTTT. Amino acid sequence: CASSLTSAGISGELFF.

V is TRBV6-5 and J is TRBJ2-2; a possible D gene is TRBD2 (6 bases). Germline-derived CDR1 and CDR2 are MNHEY and SVGAGI. The CDR3 is 15 amino acids. The V end lost 1 base, the J end lost 8 bases, and 14 bases lay between the germline ends. The CDR3 sequence: CASSYFSSGTGELFF. CDR3 DNA: TGTGCCAGCAGTTACTTTTCCTCAGGGACTGGGGAGCTGTTTTTT.

This sequence joins TRBV20-1 and TRBJ2-1; D unclear. Trimming left V 7 bases short and J 0 bases short, with 16 bases between. Germline V gene lookup returns CDR1 DFQATT and CDR2 SNEGSKA (reference sequence). The CDR3 runs to 15 residues. CDR3 nucleotides: TGCAGTGTCCCAAAGGGCGATAGCTCCTACAATGAGCAGTTCTTC. It yields the protein CSVPKGDSSYNEQFF.

In its sample, this clonotype was seen once. V gene TRBV4-1 combines with J gene TRBJ2-1; D remains unclear. Germline lookup yields CDR1 MGHRA and CDR2 YSYEKL. The V gene lost 0 bases and the J gene lost 15 bases, with 12 bases spanning the gap. The CDR3 has 12 residues. The CDR3 DNA reads TGCGCCAGCAGCCAAGACGGATTAGTTCCGTTCTTC. Amino acids: CASSQDGLVPFF.

The chain combines TRBV4-1 with TRBJ1-1, with D perhaps matching TRBD1 (5 bases). In germline, CDR1 is MGHRA, CDR2 YSYEKL. The CDR3 runs 15 residues. The V gene lost 1 base and the J gene lost 4 bases, with 13 bases spanning the gap. The CDR3 region is CASSQVGGGGTEAFF. CDR3 nucleotide sequence: TGCGCCAGCAGCCAAGTGGGAGGCGGGGGCACTGAAGCTTTCTTT.

CDR3 nucleotides: TGTGCCAGCATTCCCCGGGACAGGGTAATGAACACTGAAGCTTTCTTT. Translating it yields CASIPRDRVMNTEAFF. The chain couples TRBV2 to TRBJ1-1; TRBD1 aligns across 9 bases. This CDR3 has 16 amino acids. J lost 0 bases, V lost 7 bases, and 9 bases had no gene match. The germline V gene has CDR1 SNHLY and CDR2 FYNNEI. Full variable domain (outside the CDR3, taken from reference TRBV2 and TRBJ1-1): EPEVTQTPSHQVTQMGQEVILRCVPISNHLYFYWYRQILGQKVEFLVSFYNNEISEKSEIFDDQFSVERPDGSNFTLKIRSTKLEDSAMYFCASIPRDRVMNTEAFFGQGTRLTVV.

The chain is built from TRBV5-4 and TRBJ2-7; TRBD2 aligns across 10 bases. With V trimmed by 5 bases and J by 2 bases, 4 bases remained unmatched. The germline CDR1 and CDR2 sequences are SGHNT and YYREEE (reference sequence). CDR3 size: 14 residues. The CDR3 DNA is TGTGCCAGCAGTGAGCGGGGGGGGGCCTACGAGCAGTACTTC. The encoded protein is CASSERGGAYEQYF.

J is TRBJ1-1 and V is TRBV28, with a tentative D call TRBD1 (5 bases). This CDR3 has 17 amino acids. In germline, CDR1 is MDHEN, CDR2 SYDVKM. V was pared by 3 bases and J by 0 bases, with 17 bases between. The CDR3 nucleotides read TGTGCCAGCAGTTTTCCGTCCGCAGGGACCATGAACACTGAAGCTTTCTTT. Amino acid sequence: CASSFPSAGTMNTEAFF. The full variable domain, with the rest looked up from reference TRBV28 and TRBJ1-1, is DVKVTQSSRYLVKRTGEKVFLECVQDMDHENMFWYRQDPGLGLRLIYFSYDVKMKEKGDIPEGYSVSREKKERFSLILESASTNQTSMYLCASSFPSAGTMNTEAFFGQGTRLTVV.